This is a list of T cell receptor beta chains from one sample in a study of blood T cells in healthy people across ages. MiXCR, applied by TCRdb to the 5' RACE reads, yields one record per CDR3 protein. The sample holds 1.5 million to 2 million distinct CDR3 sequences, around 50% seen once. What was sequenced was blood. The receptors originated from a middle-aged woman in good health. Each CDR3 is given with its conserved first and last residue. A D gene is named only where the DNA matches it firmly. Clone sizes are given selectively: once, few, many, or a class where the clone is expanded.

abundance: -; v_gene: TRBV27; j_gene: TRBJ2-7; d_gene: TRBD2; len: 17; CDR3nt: TGTGCCAGCAGTTCCCTTATTTCCCTAGCGGGCTCTTACGAGCAGTACTTC; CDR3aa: CASSSLISLAGSYEQYF
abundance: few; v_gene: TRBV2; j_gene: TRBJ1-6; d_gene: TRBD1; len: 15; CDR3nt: TGTGCCAGCAGTAAAGACAGGGTCGATAATTCACCCCTCCACTTT; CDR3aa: CASSKDRVDNSPLHF
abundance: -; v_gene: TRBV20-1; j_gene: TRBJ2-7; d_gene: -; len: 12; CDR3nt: TGCAGACCTGCGGACAGTTCCTACGAGCAGTACTTC; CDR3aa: CRPADSSYEQYF
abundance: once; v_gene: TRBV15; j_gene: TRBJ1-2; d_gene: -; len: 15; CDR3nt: TGTGCCACCAGCAGAGATGGCATACTAAACTATGGCTACACCTTC; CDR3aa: CATSRDGILNYGYTF
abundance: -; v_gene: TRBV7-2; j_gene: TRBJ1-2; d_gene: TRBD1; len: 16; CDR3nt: TGTGCCAGCACCCAATTTTATCGGGACAGGGGGCTCGGCTACACCTTC; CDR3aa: CASTQFYRDRGLGYTF
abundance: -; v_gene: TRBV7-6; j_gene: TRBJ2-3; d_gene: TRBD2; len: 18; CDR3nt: TGTGCCAGCAGCTTCCTGGCGGGAGGGCAGGGAGTTACAGATACGCAGTATTTT; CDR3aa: CASSFLAGGQGVTDTQYF
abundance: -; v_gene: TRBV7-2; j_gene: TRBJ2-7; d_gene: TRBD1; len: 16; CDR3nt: TGTGCCAGCAGCCCCGGGACAGGTCGCGGTTGGTACGAGCAGTACTTC; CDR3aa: CASSPGTGRGWYEQYF
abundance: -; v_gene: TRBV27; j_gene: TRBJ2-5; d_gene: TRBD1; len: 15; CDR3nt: TGTGCCAGCAGTTTCTCGCCCCAGGGGGAAGAGACCCAGTACTTC; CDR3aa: CASSFSPQGEETQYF
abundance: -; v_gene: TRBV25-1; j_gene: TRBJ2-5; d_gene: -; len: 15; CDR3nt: TGTGCCAGCAGTGAATACGGCGCAGTCCAAGAGACCCAGTACTTC; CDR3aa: CASSEYGAVQETQYF
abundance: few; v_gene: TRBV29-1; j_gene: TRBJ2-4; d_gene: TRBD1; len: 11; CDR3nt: TGCAGCGTTGATCAGGGGGACATTCAGTACTTC; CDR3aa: CSVDQGDIQYF
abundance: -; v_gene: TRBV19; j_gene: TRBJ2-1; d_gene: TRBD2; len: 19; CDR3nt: TGTGCCAGTAGTCCTAGGGGACTAGCCCTGAATCCAACCTACAATGAGCAGTTCTTC; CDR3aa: CASSPRGLALNPTYNEQFF
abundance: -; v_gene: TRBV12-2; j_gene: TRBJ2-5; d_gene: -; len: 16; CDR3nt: TGTGCAAGTCGCCCATCAGGGACAGGGGATGGAGAGACCCAGTACTTC; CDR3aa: CASRPSGTGDGETQYF
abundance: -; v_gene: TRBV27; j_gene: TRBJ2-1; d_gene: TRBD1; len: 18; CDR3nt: TGTGCCAGCAGTTCTAGGATAGTACAGGGGAGCTCCTACAATGAGCAGTTCTTC; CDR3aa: CASSSRIVQGSSYNEQFF
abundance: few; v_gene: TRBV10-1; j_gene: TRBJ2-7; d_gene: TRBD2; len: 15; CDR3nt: TGCGCCAGCAGTACCGCGGCTAGCGGGGGTTACGAGCAGTACTTC; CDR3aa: CASSTAASGGYEQYF
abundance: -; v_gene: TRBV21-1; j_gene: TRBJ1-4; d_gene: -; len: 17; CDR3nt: TGTGCCAGCAGCCCGGACAGGGGGCCTGGGAAAAATGAAAAACTGTTTTTT; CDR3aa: CASSPDRGPGKNEKLFF
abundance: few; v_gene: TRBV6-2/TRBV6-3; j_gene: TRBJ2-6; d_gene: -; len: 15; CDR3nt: TGTGCCAGCAGTACCGGGATTCCTGGGGCCAACGTCCTGACTTTC; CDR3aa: CASSTGIPGANVLTF
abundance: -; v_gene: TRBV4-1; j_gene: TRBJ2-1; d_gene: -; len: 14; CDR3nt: TGCGCCAGCAGCCAAGTCTTTGGGGTGGAGACCCAGTTCTTC; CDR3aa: CASSQVFGVETQFF
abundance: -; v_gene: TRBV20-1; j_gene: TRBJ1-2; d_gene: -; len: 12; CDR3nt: TGCAGTGCTGGGTACAGCCTCTATGGCTACACCTTC; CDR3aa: CSAGYSLYGYTF
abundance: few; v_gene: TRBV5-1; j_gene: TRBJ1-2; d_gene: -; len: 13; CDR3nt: TGCGCCAGCAAACTCTTCGACAGTTATGGCTACACCTTC; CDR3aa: CASKLFDSYGYTF
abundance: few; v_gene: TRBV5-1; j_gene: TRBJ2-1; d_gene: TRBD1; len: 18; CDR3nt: TGCGCCAGCAGCCTGGGACAGGGGGGTTTTAGGCCCTACAATGAGCAGTTCTTC; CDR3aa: CASSLGQGGFRPYNEQFF
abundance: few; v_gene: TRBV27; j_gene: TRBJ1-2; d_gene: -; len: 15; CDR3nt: TGTGCCAGCAGTTTATCGGAGGGCAGTAACTATGGCTACACCTTC; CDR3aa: CASSLSEGSNYGYTF
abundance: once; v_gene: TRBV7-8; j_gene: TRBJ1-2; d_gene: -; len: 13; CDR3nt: TGTGCCGGCAGCTTGGGGGGCCCCTATGGCTACACCTTC; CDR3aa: CAGSLGGPYGYTF
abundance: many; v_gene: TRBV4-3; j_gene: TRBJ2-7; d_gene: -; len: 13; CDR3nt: TGCGCCAGCAGCCAAGATGGGAATTCCGAGCAGTACTTC; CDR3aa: CASSQDGNSEQYF
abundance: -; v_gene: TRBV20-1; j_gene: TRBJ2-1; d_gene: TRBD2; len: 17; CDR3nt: TGCAGTGCTAGTGGGACTAGCCCAAACCCGTCCTACAATGAGCAGTTCTTC; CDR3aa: CSASGTSPNPSYNEQFF
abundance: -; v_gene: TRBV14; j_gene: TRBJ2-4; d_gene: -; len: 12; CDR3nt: TGTGCCAGCAGCCCAGGGGAGTTGCGGCAGTACTTC; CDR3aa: CASSPGELRQYF
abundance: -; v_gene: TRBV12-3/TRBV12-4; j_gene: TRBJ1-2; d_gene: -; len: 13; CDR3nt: TGTGCCAGCAGTCGAAAGATAGACAGTTTTTACACCTTC; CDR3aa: CASSRKIDSFYTF
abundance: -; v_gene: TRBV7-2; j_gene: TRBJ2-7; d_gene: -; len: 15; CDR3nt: TGTGCCAGCAGCTTACAACCGGGGGGCGTCACCGAGCAGTACTTC; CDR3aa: CASSLQPGGVTEQYF
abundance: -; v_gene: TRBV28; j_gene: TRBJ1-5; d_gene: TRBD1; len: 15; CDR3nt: TGTGCCAGCAGCTTAGGACAGGCTCTCAATCAGCCCCAGCATTTT; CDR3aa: CASSLGQALNQPQHF
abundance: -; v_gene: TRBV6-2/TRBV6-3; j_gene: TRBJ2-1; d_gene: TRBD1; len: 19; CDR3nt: TGTGCCAGCAGTTACTCGATTGCAGGGACAGGGGGTGTTTACGGTGAGCAGTTCTTC; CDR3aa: CASSYSIAGTGGVYGEQFF
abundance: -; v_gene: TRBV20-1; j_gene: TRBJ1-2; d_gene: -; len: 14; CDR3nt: TGCAGTGCTAGAACAATTACAGGGAACTATGGCTACACCTTC; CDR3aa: CSARTITGNYGYTF
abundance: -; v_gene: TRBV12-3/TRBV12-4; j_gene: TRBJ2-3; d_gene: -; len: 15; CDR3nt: TGTGCCAGCAGTTTTCAAGGGCGTCAGGGAGATACGCAGTATTTT; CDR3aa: CASSFQGRQGDTQYF
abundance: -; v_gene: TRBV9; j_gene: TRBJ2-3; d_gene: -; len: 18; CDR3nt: TGTGCCAGCAGCGAGGGGGGCTTTGGGGGTTCGGATACAGATACGCAGTATTTT; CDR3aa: CASSEGGFGGSDTDTQYF
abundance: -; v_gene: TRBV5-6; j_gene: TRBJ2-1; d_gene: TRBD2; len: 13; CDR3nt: TGTGCCAGCAGCTTGAGCGGGGATTATTATGCGTTCTTC; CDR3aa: CASSLSGDYYAFF
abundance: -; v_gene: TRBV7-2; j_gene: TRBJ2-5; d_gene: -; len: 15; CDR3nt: TGTGCCAGCAGCCAACGCCCACGGGGGCCGGAGACCCAGTACTTC; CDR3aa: CASSQRPRGPETQYF
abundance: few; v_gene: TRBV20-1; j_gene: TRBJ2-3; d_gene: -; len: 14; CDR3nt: TGCAGTGCTAGAGAGCCGGGACTCCCAGAGCCGCAGTATTTT; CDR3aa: CSAREPGLPEPQYF
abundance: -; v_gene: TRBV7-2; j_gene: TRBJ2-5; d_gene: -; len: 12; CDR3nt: TGTGCCAGCAGCTTATCCCCCGGGGCCCAGTACTTC; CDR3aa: CASSLSPGAQYF
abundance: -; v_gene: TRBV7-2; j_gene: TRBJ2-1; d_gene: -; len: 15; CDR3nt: TGTGCCAGCAGCCCAAGCCTTAATAGTTACAATGAGCAGTTCTTC; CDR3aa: CASSPSLNSYNEQFF
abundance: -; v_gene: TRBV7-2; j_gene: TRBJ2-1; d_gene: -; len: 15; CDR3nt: TGTGCCTGCAGCTTAGGTCGGATCTCCTACAATGAGCAGTTCTTC; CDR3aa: CACSLGRISYNEQFF
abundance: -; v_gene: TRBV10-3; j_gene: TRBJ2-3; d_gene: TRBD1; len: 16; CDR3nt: TGTGCCATCAGCGCCCGGGACAGGGGGTCAACAGATACGCAGTATTTT; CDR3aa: CAISARDRGSTDTQYF
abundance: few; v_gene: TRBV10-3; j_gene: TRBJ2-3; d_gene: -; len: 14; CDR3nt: TGTGCCATCAAAGTTGGGGCGAACACAGATACGCAGTATTTT; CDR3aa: CAIKVGANTDTQYF
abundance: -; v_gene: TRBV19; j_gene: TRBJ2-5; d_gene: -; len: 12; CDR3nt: TGTGCCAGTAGTATGAGCGTGGAGACCCAGTACTTC; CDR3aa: CASSMSVETQYF
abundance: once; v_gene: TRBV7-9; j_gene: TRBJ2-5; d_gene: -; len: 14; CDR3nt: TGTGCCAGCTGTGGGGGCATATACCAAGAGACCCAGTACTTC; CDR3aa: CASCGGIYQETQYF
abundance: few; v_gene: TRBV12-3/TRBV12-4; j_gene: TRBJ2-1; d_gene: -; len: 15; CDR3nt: TGTGCCAGCAGTTTAGGACAGCCGGGGAGAAATGAGCAGTTCTTC; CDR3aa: CASSLGQPGRNEQFF
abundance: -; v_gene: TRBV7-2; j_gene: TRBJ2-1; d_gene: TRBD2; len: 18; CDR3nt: TGTGCCAGCACAACTGGACTAGCGGGGGTCGAGTACTACAATGAGCAGTTCTTC; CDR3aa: CASTTGLAGVEYYNEQFF
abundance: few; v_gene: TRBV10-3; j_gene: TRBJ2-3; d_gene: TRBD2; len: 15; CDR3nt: TGTGCCATGACTAGCGGGGGGCCTTTCGCAGGGACGCAGTATTTT; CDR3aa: CAMTSGGPFAGTQYF
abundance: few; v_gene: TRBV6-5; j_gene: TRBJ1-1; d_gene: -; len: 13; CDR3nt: TGTGCCAGCAGTTACTCTCTGAACACTGAAGCTTTCTTT; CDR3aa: CASSYSLNTEAFF
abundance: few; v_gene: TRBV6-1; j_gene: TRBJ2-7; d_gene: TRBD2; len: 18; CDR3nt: TGTGCCAGCAGTGAAGTGAGGGCTAGCGGGGCCCAAGTATACGAGCAGTACTTC; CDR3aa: CASSEVRASGAQVYEQYF
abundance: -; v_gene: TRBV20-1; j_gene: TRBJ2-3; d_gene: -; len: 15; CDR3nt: TGCAGTGCCGGAACGACAGATTTTACGAGGGGTACGCAGTATTTT; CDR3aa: CSAGTTDFTRGTQYF
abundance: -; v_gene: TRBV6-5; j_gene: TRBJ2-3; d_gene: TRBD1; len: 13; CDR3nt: TGTGCCACCCAACAGGGGTCAGAAGATACGCAGTATTTT; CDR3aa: CATQQGSEDTQYF
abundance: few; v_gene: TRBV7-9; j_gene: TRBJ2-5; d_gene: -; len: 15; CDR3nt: TGTGCCAGCAGCTTAGGGTGGACAGCACAAGAGACCCAGTACTTC; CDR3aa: CASSLGWTAQETQYF